What follows are 7 T cell receptor beta chains derived from one specimen sequenced in a study of cytomegalovirus exposure and HLA in healthy donors. The PCR made use of 60 Vbeta and 13 Jbeta primers. The assay was immunoSEQ multiplex PCR, and TCRdb's table has in-frame clones only and misses some. The sample carries roughly 100,000 clones, approximately 70% recorded once. Sequenced material: PBMCs. The receptor source for this set is a man between 25 and 39 years old in good health and CMV-seropositive.

The chain is built from TRBV5-1 and TRBJ1-1; no clear D. The CDR3 runs 14 residues. CDR1 is SGHRS, CDR2 YFSETQ, per germline. V gave up 3 bases and J gave up 4 bases, with 13 bases separating them. CDR3 loop: CASSSTPGATEAFF. The DNA of the CDR3 is TGCGCCAGCAGCTCAACCCCGGGTGCCACTGAAGCTTTCTTT.

The rearrangement joins TRBV5-6 to TRBJ2-1, with TRBD2 as a possible D gene (6 bases). The CDR3 covers 14 residues. Trimming shortened V by 4 bases and J by 9 bases, and 17 bases separated the two germline ends. CDR1 is SGHDT and CDR2 is YYEEEE in the germline V gene. CDR3 in DNA: TGTGCCAGCAGCCAACTAGCAGGATTCGGTGAGCAGTTCTTC. Translation: CASSQLAGFGEQFF. Together with reference TRBV5-6 and TRBJ2-1, the CDR3 gives the full variable domain: DAGVTQSPTHLIKTRGQQVTLRCSPKSGHDTVSWYQQALGQGPQFIFQYYEEEERQRGNFPDRFSGHQFPNYSSELNVNALLLGDSALYLCASSQLAGFGEQFFGPGTRLTVL.

J is TRBJ2-2 and V is TRBV4-1, with TRBD2 identical over 9 bases. Trimming cost V 6 bases and J 2 bases; bases outside gene matches: 10. CDR3 length: 17 amino acids. Germline lookup yields CDR1 MGHRA and CDR2 YSYEKL. CDR3 bases: TGCGCCAGCAGAAGCGGGGGGACTCTTCCTAACACCGGGGAGCTGTTTTTT. Translated, it gives CASRSGGTLPNTGELFF.

The chain employs TRBV28 and TRBJ1-2; D might be TRBD1 (5 bases). With 4 bases removed from V and 3 bases from J, the gap between germline ends came to 21 bases. CDR1 and CDR2 (germline): MDHEN, SYDVKM. The CDR3 is made up of 17 amino acids. The CDR3 DNA reads TGTGCCAGCAGTTCCCCCGGGGTAGGGACGGGGGACTATGGCTACACCTTC. This translates into CASSSPGVGTGDYGYTF.

This clone has a single count. The chain joins TRBV6-1 to TRBJ1-2, with 9 bases fitting TRBD1. This CDR3 has 15 amino acids. Germline V CDR1 and CDR2: MNHNS, SASEGT. V lost 9 bases to trimming and J lost 1 base; unmatched junction nucleotides: 9. In nucleotides, the CDR3 is TGTGCCAGTACTGGGACAGGGACTTTTAACTATGGCTACACCTTC. Protein product: CASTGTGTFNYGYTF.

The V call is TRBV5-4, the J call TRBJ2-5, with TRBD2 identical over 11 bases. Germline V gene sequence: CDR1 SGHNT, CDR2 YYREEE (reference sequence). The CDR3 loop spans 15 amino acids. V trimming: 1 base; J trimming: 4 bases; junction bases outside the gene matches: 3. The DNA of the CDR3 is TGTGCCAGCAGCTTGACTAGCGGGGGAGGAGAGACCCAGTACTTC. It translates to CASSLTSGGGETQYF.

The gene calls are TRBV29-1 and TRBJ2-1; 15 positions match TRBD2. Germline loops: CDR1 SQVTM, CDR2 ANQGSEA. The V segment lost 6 bases and the J segment 2 bases; nucleotides outside the gene matches: 5. The CDR3 is 16 residues long. CDR3 sequence reads: CSVPRTSGGAYNEQFF. The CDR3 DNA reads TGCAGCGTCCCAAGGACTAGCGGGGGGGCCTACAATGAGCAGTTCTTC.